Listed here are 28 T cell receptor beta chains from one sample, sequenced in a study of OX40 agonist ivuxolimab in advanced cancers. Only in-frame clones appear in the TCRdb table, and some are missing; sequencing was by immunoSEQ multiplex PCR. Of about 78,000 clones detected, almost 95% appear once; the ten largest clones hold 2.8%. Sequencing was performed on CD4+ or CD8+ T cells sorted from blood, taken in a trial of the OX40 agonist ivuxolimab. These receptor sequences come from an adult with an advanced solid tumor such as melanoma, head and neck, liver or kidney cancer.

The gene calls are TRBV4-1 and TRBJ2-1; a possible D gene is TRBD1 (6 bases). V shed 4 bases and J shed 4 bases, with 11 bases lying between them. Germline V gene lookup returns CDR1 MGHRA and CDR2 YSYEKL. There are 14 residues in the CDR3. CDR3 nucleotide sequence: TGCGCCAGCAGCCCGAGAAGGGGGTACAATGAGCAGTTCTTC. Translation: CASSPRRGYNEQFF.

This clone was observed once. V is TRBV10-3 and J is TRBJ2-1; 7 positions agree with TRBD2. The CDR3 length is 15 residues. The germline gives CDR1 ENHRY, CDR2 SYGVKD. V dropped 4 bases and J dropped 2; count of bases not matched to a gene: 5. The CDR3: CAISALAAAYNEQFF. The CDR3 DNA sequence: TGTGCCATCAGTGCTCTAGCGGCGGCCTACAATGAGCAGTTCTTC.

The chain recombines TRBV16 with TRBJ1-1; possibly TRBD1 for D (6 bases). The ends were cut back, 0 bases at V and 10 bases at J, with 12 bases in the middle. The V gene's germline CDR1 is KGHSY and CDR2 FQNENV. The CDR3 spans 13 residues. CDR3 DNA: TGTGCCAGCAGCCAATCGGGGGACACGGGAGCTTTCTTT. Translation gives CASSQSGDTGAFF.

Of note for this clone: Other nucleotide sequences in the sample specify the same CDR3. This CDR3 is CSASGETQYF. CDR3 DNA: TGCAGTGCTAGTGGCGAGACCCAGTACTTC. The chain is built from TRBV20-1 and TRBJ2-5; no clear D gene. V was trimmed by 3 bases and J by 5 bases, leaving 4 bases between them. Germline lookup yields CDR1 DFQATT and CDR2 SNEGSKA (reference sequence). The CDR3 sequence is 10 residues long.

This sequence joins TRBV6-1 and TRBJ1-2, with D unclear. Trimming removed 3 bases at V and 1 base at J, with 3 bases between. The CDR3 is made up of 12 amino acids. Germline CDR1 reads MNHNS; CDR2 reads SASEGT. The DNA of the CDR3 is TGTGCCAGCAGTGACGGTAACTATGGCTACACCTTC. Translating gives CASSDGNYGYTF.

The rearrangement links TRBV28 to TRBJ2-1; 10 nucleotides match TRBD2. Germline CDR1 and CDR2: MDHEN and SYDVKM. CDR3 length equals 14 residues. V lost 7 bases to trimming and J lost 5 bases; unmatched junction nucleotides: 5. The CDR3 DNA reads as TGTGCCAGCACTACTAGCGGGAAACACAATGAGCAGTTCTTC. It translates to CASTTSGKHNEQFF.

The chain employs TRBV5-1 and TRBJ1-1, with D possibly TRBD1 on 5 matching bases. The CDR3 has 13 amino acids. CDR1 and CDR2 from the germline V gene are SGHRS and YFSETQ. Trimming shortened V by 3 bases and J by 8 bases, and 14 bases separated the two germline ends. For the CDR3, the DNA is TGCGCCAGCAGCTCGGACTACAGGAGAGAAGCTTTCTTT. Its translation: CASSSDYRREAFF.

The chain carries TRBV6-6 and TRBJ2-5, with D possibly matching TRBD1 (5 bases). The CDR3 is made up of 13 amino acids. The germline V gene has CDR1 MNHNY and CDR2 SVGAGI (reference sequence). The V gene lost 10 bases and the J gene lost 5 bases, with 17 bases spanning the gap. The CDR3 here is CATAPGAGETQYF. In nucleotides, the CDR3 is TGTGCCACCGCCCCGGGTGCAGGGGAGACCCAGTACTTC.

This chain links TRBV7-9 with TRBJ2-2; 8 nucleotides align to TRBD2. Per the germline V gene, CDR1 is SEHNR and CDR2 is FQNEAQ (reference sequence). The CDR3 is made up of 16 amino acids. The J segment lost 7 bases and the V segment lost 6 bases, leaving 13 bases of the junction unmatched. CDR3 sequence reads: CASRPRTSRKSGELFF. In DNA, the CDR3 is TGTGCCAGCAGGCCTCGGACTAGCAGAAAGAGCGGGGAGCTGTTTTTT.

The V call is TRBV6-1, the J call TRBJ2-1; 7 bases are a match to TRBD2. This CDR3 spans 15 amino acids. V gave up 3 bases and J gave up 2 bases; unmatched junction bases: 4. The germline CDR1 and CDR2 sequences are MNHNS and SASEGT. The CDR3 DNA follows: TGTGCCAGCAGTGAGGTAGCGGGCCCCTACAATGAGCAGTTCTTC. It yields the protein CASSEVAGPYNEQFF.

The chain employs TRBV4-2 and TRBJ2-5; 9 nucleotides match TRBD2. CDR1 and CDR2 (germline): LGHNA, YNFKEQ. CDR3 length: 15 amino acids. Trimming removed 3 bases from V and 5 bases from J; junction bases left unmatched: 7. CDR3 in DNA: TGTGCCAGCAGCCAGGCTGGCGGGGGGGATGAGACCCAGTACTTC. Translated: CASSQAGGGDETQYF.

The CDR3: CATWAGQGYQPQHF. For the CDR3, the DNA is TGTGCCACCTGGGCAGGACAGGGTTATCAGCCCCAGCATTTT. The chain is built from TRBV6-1 and TRBJ1-5, with 8 bases fitting TRBD1. CDR1 MNHNS and CDR2 SASEGT come from the germline V gene. V gave up 10 bases and J gave up 5 bases; unmatched junction bases: 10. This CDR3 has 14 residues.

The CDR3 sequence is CASSVAGNTEAFF. DNA of the CDR3: TGTGCCAGCAGCGTAGCAGGGAACACTGAAGCTTTCTTT. V is TRBV9 and J is TRBJ1-1; no firm D call. The CDR3 is made up of 13 amino acids. The V end lost 0 bases, the J end lost 1 base, and 4 bases lay between the germline ends. The germline gives CDR1 SGDLS, CDR2 YYNGEE.

The genes are TRBV6-1 and TRBJ2-3, with TRBD2 matching over 14 bases. Trimming removed 0 bases from V and 6 bases from J; junction bases left unmatched: 5. This CDR3 has 17 amino acids. Germline lookup yields CDR1 MNHNS and CDR2 SASEGT. CDR3 region: CASSEARTSGRSDTQYF. The CDR3 bases are TGTGCCAGCAGTGAAGCTCGGACTAGCGGGAGGTCTGATACGCAGTATTTT.

The chain couples TRBV28 to TRBJ2-1; 8 bases line up with TRBD1. Looked up from germline, CDR1 is MDHEN and CDR2 is SYDVKM. J was trimmed by 5 bases and V by 6 bases; bases with no gene match: 9. The CDR3 loop spans 15 amino acids. The CDR3 loop reads CASRPGQVGNNEQFF. CDR3 in DNA: TGTGCCAGCAGGCCGGGACAGGTTGGAAACAATGAGCAGTTCTTC.

The rearrangement uses TRBV5-1 and TRBJ2-7; D remains unclear. Deletions cut 1 base from V and 3 bases from J, with 14 bases between. This CDR3 is built from 15 residues. Germline V gene lookup returns CDR1 SGHRS and CDR2 YFSETQ. The CDR3 DNA sequence: TGCGCCAGCAGCTTGCGGTCAGGCCTATACTACGAGCAGTACTTC. The encoded protein is CASSLRSGLYYEQYF.

The V and J genes are TRBV7-8 and TRBJ1-6; D remains unclear. V was cut by 4 bases and J by 4 bases, with 11 bases left in between. Germline CDR1 reads SGHVS; CDR2 reads FQNEAQ. This CDR3 spans 15 amino acids. This CDR3 is CASSSGRVYNSPLHF. The CDR3 DNA is TGTGCCAGCAGCTCCGGACGCGTGTATAATTCACCCCTCCACTTT.

The chain employs TRBV11-3 and TRBJ2-3, with a weak D call TRBD2 (6 bases). There are 15 residues in the CDR3. V was pared by 1 base and J by 1 base, with 9 bases between. Germline V lookup: CDR1 SGHNT, CDR2 YENEEA. CDR3 amino acids: CASSLGASGTDTQYF. The CDR3 DNA follows: TGTGCCAGCAGCTTAGGGGCTAGCGGCACAGATACGCAGTATTTT.

V gene TRBV10-3 combines with J gene TRBJ1-5, with D hard to call. V was shortened by 4 bases and J by 0 bases, with 10 bases between the two germline ends. This CDR3 contains 15 residues. Germline lookup yields CDR1 ENHRY and CDR2 SYGVKD. CDR3 protein: CAISVSELSNQPQHF. The CDR3 nucleotides read TGTGCCATCAGTGTTAGTGAGCTTAGCAATCAGCCCCAGCATTTT.

This clone occurred many times. V is TRBV6-1 and J is TRBJ1-4; no firm D call. Germline V gene data show CDR1 as MNHNS and CDR2 as SASEGT. This CDR3 has 14 residues. V dropped 8 bases and J dropped 3 bases, with 13 bases sitting between them. In DNA, the CDR3 is TGTGCCAGCGGCAATTCAGGATCTAATGAAAAACTGTTTTTT. It encodes CASGNSGSNEKLFF.

With respect to this clone: One end of the junction does not line up with germline, which may come from a read error. The CDR3 loop reads CASSIGRGRPSVSTDF. The CDR3 nucleotides are TGTGCCAGTAGTATAGGGAGGGGTAGGCCCTCGGTGTCCACGGACTTC. The chain uses TRBV19 and TRBJ2-5, with a weak D call TRBD2 (6 bases). Germline loops: CDR1 LNHDA, CDR2 SQIVND (reference sequence). The CDR3 loop spans 16 amino acids.

This chain connects TRBV5-1 to TRBJ2-2, with 11 bases aligning to TRBD2. The CDR3 has 18 amino acids. The junction had 8 bases not matched to a gene; V was cut back by 0 bases and J by 4 bases. Per the germline V gene, CDR1 is SGHRS and CDR2 is YFSETQ. As DNA, the CDR3 is TGCGCCAGCAGCTTGGCTCTAGCGGGAGGCTCCGCCACCGGGGAGCTGTTTTTT. Translation: CASSLALAGGSATGELFF.

V usage is TRBV7-9 and J usage is TRBJ1-4; a weak D match, TRBD1 (5 bases). V was clipped by 1 base and J by 15 bases, with 12 bases between them. CDR1 is SEHNR and CDR2 is FQNEAQ in the germline V gene (reference sequence). The CDR3 covers 12 residues. CDR3 loop: CASSLDGGKVFF. In DNA, the CDR3 is TGTGCCAGCAGCTTAGATGGGGGGAAGGTGTTTTTT.

The rearrangement joins TRBV6-5 to TRBJ2-2; D perhaps matches TRBD2 (5 bases). CDR1 and CDR2 (germline): MNHEY, SVGAGI. V lost 8 bases and J 7 bases, leaving 11 bases between the germline ends. This CDR3 region has 12 residues. DNA of the CDR3: TGTGCCAGCGAGGGTGTTGTCGGGGAGCTGTTTTTT. It codes for CASEGVVGELFF.

The chain couples TRBV6-6 to TRBJ1-5; 7 nucleotides match TRBD1. V gave up 3 bases and J gave up 3 bases; unmatched junction bases: 5. Germline V gives CDR1 MNHNY, CDR2 SVGAGI (reference sequence). The CDR3 has 15 residues. In nucleotides, the CDR3 is TGTGCCAGCAGTTATGGCAGGGGGAACAATCAGCCCCAGCATTTT. It translates to CASSYGRGNNQPQHF.

The genes are TRBV5-1 and TRBJ1-4; 7 bases are shared with TRBD1. Trimming removed 5 bases from V and 6 bases from J; junction bases left unmatched: 13. The CDR3 consists of 16 residues. Germline-derived CDR1 and CDR2 are SGHRS and YFSETQ. The CDR3 protein is CASSPSPGQRHEKLFF. In nucleotides, the CDR3 is TGCGCCAGCAGTCCCTCCCCGGGACAGAGGCATGAAAAACTGTTTTTT. Full variable domain (remainder filled in from reference TRBV5-1 and TRBJ1-4): KAGVTQTPRYLIKTRGQQVTLSCSPISGHRSVSWYQQTPGQGLQFLFEYFSETQRNKGNFPGRFSGRQFSNSRSEMNVSTLELGDSALYLCASSPSPGQRHEKLFFGSGTQLSVL.

The J gene is TRBJ2-7, the V gene TRBV5-1, with 8 bases matching TRBD2. With V trimmed by 4 bases and J by 4 bases, 7 bases remained unmatched. The CDR3 runs to 14 residues. Germline loops: CDR1 SGHRS, CDR2 YFSETQ. CDR3 bases: TGCGCCAGCAGCCATACTAGCGGCCGATACGAGCAGTACTTC. Residues: CASSHTSGRYEQYF.

The chain combines TRBV18 with TRBJ2-7; 9 positions match TRBD1. Losses at the gene ends were 1 base for V and 3 bases for J; bases not matched to a gene: 10. The CDR3 length is 17 residues. Germline V gene sequence: CDR1 KGHSH, CDR2 LQKENI. The CDR3 DNA sequence: TGTGCCAGCTCACCACTTGAGATCGGACAGGGGATCTACGAGCAGTACTTC. Amino acids: CASSPLEIGQGIYEQYF.